This T cell receptor (beta chain) stems from a study of control samples from healthy donors and cancer patients (dated by TCRdb to 2018 to 2021). From the germline V gene, CDR1 is MDHEN and CDR2 is SYDVKM. V loses 8 bases at its end and J loses 2 bases; junction bases beyond the gene matches: 18. Including the terminal cysteine and phenylalanine, the CDR3 comprises 19 residues. The CDR3 DNA has 57 bases and is translated from base 1. This clone appeared a single time. Its binding antigen is unknown. Base qualities are not recorded, but no much larger clone differs from it by a single base. Libraries came from the immunoSEQ multiplex PCR assay. Not all clones reach the TCRdb copy of this immuneACCESS table, which keeps in-frame sequences only. Checked studies attribute under half of the gap to unresolved V genes and leave the rest unexplained. Across this sample there are 130,000 or so clones, with approximately 91% seen only once. Of the sample, 3% to 3.5% is held by the ten largest clones.

Recombination connected TRBV28 to TRBJ2-5; TRBD2 aligns with 12 central bases. The sequenced sample consisted of blood. This clonotype originated in a man in his fifties in good health. The CDR3 protein is CASSKLILAGGKLQETQYF. In nucleotide form, the sequence is TGTGCCAGCTCAAAACTTATACTAGCGGGGGGAAAACTTCAAGAGACCCAGTACTTC.